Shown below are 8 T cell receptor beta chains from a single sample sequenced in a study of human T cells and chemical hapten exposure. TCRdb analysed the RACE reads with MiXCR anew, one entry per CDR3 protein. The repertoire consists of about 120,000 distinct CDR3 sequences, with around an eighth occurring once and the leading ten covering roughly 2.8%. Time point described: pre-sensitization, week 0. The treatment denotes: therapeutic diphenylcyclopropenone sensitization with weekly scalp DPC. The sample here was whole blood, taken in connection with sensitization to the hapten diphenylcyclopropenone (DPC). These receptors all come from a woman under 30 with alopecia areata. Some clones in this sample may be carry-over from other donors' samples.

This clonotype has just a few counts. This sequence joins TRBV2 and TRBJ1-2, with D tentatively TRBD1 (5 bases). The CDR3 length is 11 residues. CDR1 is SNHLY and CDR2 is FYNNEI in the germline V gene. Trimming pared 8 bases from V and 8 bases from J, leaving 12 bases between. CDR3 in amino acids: CASPGGRGYTF. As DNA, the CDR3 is TGTGCCAGCCCTGGGGGAAGGGGCTACACCTTC.

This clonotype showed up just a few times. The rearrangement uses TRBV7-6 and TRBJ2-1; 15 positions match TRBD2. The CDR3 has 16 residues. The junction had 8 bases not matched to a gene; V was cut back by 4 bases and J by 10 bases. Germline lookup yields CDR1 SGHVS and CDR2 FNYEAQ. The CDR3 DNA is TGTGCCAGCAGCTCCGGACTAGCGGGGGGGCGAGGAGAGCAGTTCTTC. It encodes CASSSGLAGGRGEQFF. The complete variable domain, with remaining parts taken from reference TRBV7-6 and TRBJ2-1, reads GAGVSQSPRYKVTKRGQDVALRCDPISGHVSLYWYRQALGQGPEFLTYFNYEAQQDKSGLPNDRFSAERPEGSISTLTIQRTEQRDSAMYRCASSSGLAGGRGEQFFGPGTRLTVL.

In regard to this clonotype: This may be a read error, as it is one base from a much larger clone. The CDR3 DNA is TGTGCTGCTAAAGGTGTCAGAGGTATCGACGAGCAGTACTTC. Residues: CAAKGVRGIDEQYF. The rearrangement joins TRBV6-5 to TRBJ2-7; no definite D call. Germline V gives CDR1 MNHEY, CDR2 SVGAGI. This CDR3 has 14 residues.

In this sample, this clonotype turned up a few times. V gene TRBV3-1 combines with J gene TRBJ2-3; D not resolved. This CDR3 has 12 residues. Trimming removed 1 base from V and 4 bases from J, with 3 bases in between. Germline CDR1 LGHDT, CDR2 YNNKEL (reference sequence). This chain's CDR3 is CASSQVSDTQYF. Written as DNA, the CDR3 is TGTGCCAGCAGCCAAGTTTCAGATACGCAGTATTTT.

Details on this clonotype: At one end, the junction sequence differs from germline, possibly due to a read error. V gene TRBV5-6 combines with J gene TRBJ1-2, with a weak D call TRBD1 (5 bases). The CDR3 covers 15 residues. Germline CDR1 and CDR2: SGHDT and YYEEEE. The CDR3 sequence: CASSLRGPTNYGYAF. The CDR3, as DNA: TGTGCCAGCAGCTTGAGGGGTCCCACTAACTATGGCTACGCCTTC.

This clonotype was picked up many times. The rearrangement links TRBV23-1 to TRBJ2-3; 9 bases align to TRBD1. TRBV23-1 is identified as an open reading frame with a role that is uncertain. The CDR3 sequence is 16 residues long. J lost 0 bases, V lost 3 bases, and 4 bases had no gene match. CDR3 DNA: TGCGCCAGCAGTCACTTCGACAGGGGGAGCACAGATACGCAGTATTTT. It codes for CASSHFDRGSTDTQYF.

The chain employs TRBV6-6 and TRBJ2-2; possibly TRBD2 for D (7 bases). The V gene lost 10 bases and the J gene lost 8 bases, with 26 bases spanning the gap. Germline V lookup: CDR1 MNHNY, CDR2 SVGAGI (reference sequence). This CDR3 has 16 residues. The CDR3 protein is CATDGRTRGRGGELFF. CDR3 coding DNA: TGTGCCACCGATGGGAGGACGCGGGGGCGTGGTGGGGAGCTGTTTTTT.

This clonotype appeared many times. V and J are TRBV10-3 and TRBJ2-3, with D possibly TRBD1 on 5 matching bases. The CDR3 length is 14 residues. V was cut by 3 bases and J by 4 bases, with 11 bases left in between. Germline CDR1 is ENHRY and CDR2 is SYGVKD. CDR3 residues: CAISDRTGADTQYF. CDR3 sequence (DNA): TGTGCCATCAGTGATCGCACAGGCGCAGATACGCAGTATTTT.